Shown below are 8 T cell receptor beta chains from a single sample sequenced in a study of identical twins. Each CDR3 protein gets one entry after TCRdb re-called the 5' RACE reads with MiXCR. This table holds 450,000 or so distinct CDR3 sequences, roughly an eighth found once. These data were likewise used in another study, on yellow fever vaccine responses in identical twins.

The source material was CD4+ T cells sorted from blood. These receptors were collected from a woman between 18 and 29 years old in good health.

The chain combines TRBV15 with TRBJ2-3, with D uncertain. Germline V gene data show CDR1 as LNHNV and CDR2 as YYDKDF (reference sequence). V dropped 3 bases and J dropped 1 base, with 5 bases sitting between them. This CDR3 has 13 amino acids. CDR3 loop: CATSRPGTDTQYF. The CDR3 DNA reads TGTGCCACCAGCAGGCCGGGCACAGATACGCAGTATTTT. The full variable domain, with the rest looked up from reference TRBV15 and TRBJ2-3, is DAMVIQNPRYQVTQFGKPVTLSCSQTLNHNVMYWYQQKSSQAPKLLFHYYDKDFNNEADTPDNFQSRRPNTSFCFLDIRSPGLGDTAMYLCATSRPGTDTQYFGPGTRLTVL.

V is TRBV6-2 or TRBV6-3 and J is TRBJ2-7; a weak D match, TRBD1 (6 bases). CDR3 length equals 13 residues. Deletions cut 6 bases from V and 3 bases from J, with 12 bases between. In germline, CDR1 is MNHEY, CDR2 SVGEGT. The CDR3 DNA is TGTGCCAGCAGACGGACAGCTAGCTACGAGCAGTACTTC. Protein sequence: CASRRTASYEQYF.

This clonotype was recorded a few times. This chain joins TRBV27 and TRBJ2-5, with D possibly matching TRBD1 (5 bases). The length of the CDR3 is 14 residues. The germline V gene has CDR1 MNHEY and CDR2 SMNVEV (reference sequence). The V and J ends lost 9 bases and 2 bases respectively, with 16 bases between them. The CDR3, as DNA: TGTGCCAGTGGGCGGCTTAGGGGACAAGAGACCCAGTACTTC. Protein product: CASGRLRGQETQYF.

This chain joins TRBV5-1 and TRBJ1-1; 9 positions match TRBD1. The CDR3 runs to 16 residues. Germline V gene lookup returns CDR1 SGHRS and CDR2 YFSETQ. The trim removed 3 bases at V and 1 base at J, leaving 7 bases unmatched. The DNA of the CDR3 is TGCGCCAGCAGCTGGAAGACAGGGGGGAAGAACACTGAAGCTTTCTTT. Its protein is CASSWKTGGKNTEAFF.

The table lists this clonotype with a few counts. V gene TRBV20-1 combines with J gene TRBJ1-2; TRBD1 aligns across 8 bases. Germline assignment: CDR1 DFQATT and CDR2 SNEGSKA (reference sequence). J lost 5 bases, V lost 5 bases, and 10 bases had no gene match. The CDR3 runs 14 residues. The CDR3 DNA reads TGCAGTGCTTCTCTTGACAGGGGAGAGTATGGCTACACCTTC. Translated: CSASLDRGEYGYTF.

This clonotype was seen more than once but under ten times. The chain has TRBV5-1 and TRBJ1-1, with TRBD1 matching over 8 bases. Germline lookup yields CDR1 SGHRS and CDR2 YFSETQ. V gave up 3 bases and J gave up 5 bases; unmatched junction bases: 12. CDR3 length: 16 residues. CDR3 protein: CASSSTSTGDGTEAFF. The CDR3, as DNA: TGCGCCAGCAGCTCGACCTCGACAGGGGATGGGACTGAAGCTTTCTTT.

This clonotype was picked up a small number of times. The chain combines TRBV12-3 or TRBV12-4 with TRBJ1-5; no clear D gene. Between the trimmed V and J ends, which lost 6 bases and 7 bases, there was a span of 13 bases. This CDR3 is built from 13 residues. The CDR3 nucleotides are TGTGCCAGCAGCTTAACTTTGGAGCAGCCCCAGCATTTT. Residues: CASSLTLEQPQHF.

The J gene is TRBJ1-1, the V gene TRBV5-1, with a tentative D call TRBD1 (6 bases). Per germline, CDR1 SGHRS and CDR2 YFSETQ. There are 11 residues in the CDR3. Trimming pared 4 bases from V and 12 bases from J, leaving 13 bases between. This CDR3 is CASSRGSFSFF. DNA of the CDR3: TGCGCCAGCAGCAGGGGGTCCTTTTCTTTCTTT.